The 31 T cell receptor beta chains below come from one sample, sequenced in a study of T cell clonotyping in hematopoietic cell transplantation (dated by TCRdb to 2020 to 2023). Library preparation employed the immunoSEQ multiplex PCR assay. Sourced from immuneACCESS, this table was stored by TCRdb with only in-frame sequences that have V and J called. A share of the clones is absent; for the studies checked, an unresolved V gene accounts for under half, and the remainder has no known explanation. This sample is represented by fewer than 50,000 clones; more than 75% of them were singletons. The leading ten clones occupy about 5.6% of the sample. In the paper's terms, the time point label means: recipient sample about 28 days before transplant, after cytoreduction. The starting material was peripheral blood mononuclear cells, obtained before stem cell transplant. These receptors came from a man in his 60s with biphenotypic leukemia. Some clones in this sample may be carry-over from other donors' samples.

This clone was counted a few times. The V call is TRBV2, the J call TRBJ2-7; possible D gene TRBD1, 6 bases. Trimming shortened V by 6 bases and J by 9 bases, and 18 bases separated the two germline ends. This CDR3 comprises 13 residues. Germline V gives CDR1 SNHLY, CDR2 FYNNEI. The CDR3 loop is CASRMELATGQYF. The DNA of the CDR3 is TGTGCCAGCAGAATGGAGCTGGCGACAGGGCAGTACTTC.

The chain uses TRBV7-2 and TRBJ1-2; tentatively, D is TRBD1 (5 bases). The CDR3 consists of 13 residues. Germline CDR1 and CDR2: SGHTA and FQGNSA. The ends were cut back, 3 bases at V and 3 bases at J, with 8 bases in the middle. Written as DNA, the CDR3 is TGTGCCAGCAGCTTGACAGCCTACTATGGCTACACCTTC. Protein sequence: CASSLTAYYGYTF.

The rearrangement joins TRBV11-2 to TRBJ1-2, with D possibly being TRBD1 (5 bases). Deletions cut 3 bases from V and 2 bases from J, with 7 bases between. Germline loops: CDR1 SGHAT, CDR2 FQNNGV. The CDR3 is 13 residues long. CDR3 residues: CASSLRQNYGYTF. CDR3 DNA: TGTGCCAGCAGCTTGAGACAGAACTATGGCTACACCTTC. Filled out from reference TRBV11-2 and TRBJ1-2, the complete variable domain reads EAGVAQSPRYKIIEKRQSVAFWCNPISGHATLYWYQQILGQGPKLLIQFQNNGVVDDSQLPKDRFSAERLKGVDSTLKIQPAKLEDSAVYLCASSLRQNYGYTFGSGTRLTVV.

This chain uses TRBV6-1 with TRBJ2-5; the D call may be TRBD1 or TRBD2 (5 bases each). V shed 5 bases and J shed 4 bases, with 11 bases lying between them. Germline V gene sequence: CDR1 MNHNS, CDR2 SASEGT. CDR3 length equals 13 residues. CDR3 amino acids: CASSRDGRETQYF. The DNA for the CDR3 is TGTGCCAGCAGTAGGGACGGGCGAGAGACCCAGTACTTC.

V gene TRBV7-9 combines with J gene TRBJ2-7; D might be TRBD1 (5 bases). Trimming took 2 bases from V and 3 from J, leaving 14 bases between them. The germline V gene has CDR1 SEHNR and CDR2 FQNEAQ (reference sequence). The CDR3 has 15 amino acids. CDR3 coding DNA: TGTGCCAGCAGCTTAAGGGCAGGGCAGCTCTACGAGCAGTACTTC. Translation: CASSLRAGQLYEQYF.

This rearrangement joins TRBV6-5 to TRBJ1-2; D may be TRBD1 (6 bases). The ends were cut back, 4 bases at V and 4 bases at J, with 19 bases in the middle. CDR3 length: 16 amino acids. CDR1 is MNHEY, CDR2 SVGAGI, per germline. CDR3 coding DNA: TGTGCCAGCAGTTTGGGGTGGGGGGCGCAGGGCTATGGCTACACCTTC. This encodes CASSLGWGAQGYGYTF.

The chain carries TRBV4-1 and TRBJ1-2, with TRBD1 matching over 7 bases. The germline V gene encodes CDR1 MGHRA and CDR2 YSYEKL. The ends lost 0 bases at V and 2 bases at J; junction bases unmatched: 9. The CDR3 loop spans 17 amino acids. CDR3 bases: TGCGCCAGCAGCCAAGATGGGTCGGGACAGAGAAACTATGGCTACACCTTC. It yields the protein CASSQDGSGQRNYGYTF.

This clone was counted once. This chain joins TRBV10-2 and TRBJ2-3; 16 bases map to TRBD2. This CDR3 has 17 amino acids. The V gene's germline CDR1 is WSHSY and CDR2 SAAADI. V trimming: 9 bases; J trimming: 2 bases; junction bases outside the gene matches: 8. Here the CDR3 reads CASTGLAGGPTTDTQYF. CDR3 DNA: TGCGCCAGTACGGGACTAGCGGGAGGGCCTACCACAGATACGCAGTATTTT.

In its sample, this clone was seen once. The CDR3, as DNA: TGCGCCAGCAGTGAAACAGGGAGTTACACCGGGGAGCTGTTTTTT. Encoded protein: CASSETGSYTGELFF. The V and J genes are TRBV10-1 and TRBJ2-2; possible D gene TRBD1, 6 bases. CDR1 and CDR2 from the germline V gene are WNHNN and SYGVQD (reference sequence). There are 15 residues in the CDR3. The V gene lost 3 bases and the J gene lost 3 bases, with 11 bases spanning the gap.

The V and J genes are TRBV4-1 and TRBJ2-5, with a weak D call TRBD1 (5 bases). The V gene's germline CDR1 is MGHRA and CDR2 YSYEKL. The CDR3 is 13 amino acids. The V end lost 4 bases, the J end lost 1 base, and 7 bases lay between the germline ends. For the CDR3, the DNA is TGCGCCAGCAGCCCGACAGTCCAAGAGACCCAGTACTTC. Its protein product is CASSPTVQETQYF.

This chain joins TRBV7-9 and TRBJ2-5; TRBD2 matches at 14 bases. The CDR3 runs 18 residues. V dropped 1 base and J dropped 4; count of bases not matched to a gene: 8. Germline assignment: CDR1 SEHNR and CDR2 FQNEAQ (reference sequence). The CDR3 loop is CASSLGLGTSGRRETQYF. Written as DNA, the CDR3 is TGTGCCAGCAGCTTAGGTCTCGGGACTAGCGGGAGAAGAGAGACCCAGTACTTC.

The chain recombines TRBV4-2 with TRBJ1-2, with a possible D match to TRBD1 (5 bases). V dropped 6 bases and J dropped 11 bases, with 22 bases sitting between them. The CDR3 is made up of 14 amino acids. Germline V gene lookup returns CDR1 LGHNA and CDR2 YNFKEQ. CDR3 DNA: TGTGCCAGCAGTCAGGGAAGGGAGATAACAAGGTACACCTTC. Amino acid sequence: CASSQGREITRYTF.

The J gene is TRBJ2-5, the V gene TRBV9, with D possibly being TRBD2 (6 bases). Germline assignment: CDR1 SGDLS and CDR2 YYNGEE. Trimming removed 3 bases from V and 6 bases from J, with 9 bases in between. The CDR3 sequence is 12 residues long. CDR3 nucleotide sequence: TGTGCCAGCAGCGGGGACTTTCAGACCCAGTACTTC. Amino acid sequence: CASSGDFQTQYF.

V and J are TRBV30 and TRBJ1-2; no clear D. CDR1 GTSNPN and CDR2 SVGIG come from the germline V gene (reference sequence). The V gene lost 0 bases and the J gene lost 0 bases, with 14 bases spanning the gap. The CDR3 length is 16 residues. The CDR3 DNA is TGTGCCTGGAGTGTGCCTGGCCGGCCCCCTAACTATGGCTACACCTTC. It codes for CAWSVPGRPPNYGYTF. The whole variable domain, filled in from reference TRBV30 and TRBJ1-2, reads SQTIHQWPATLVQPVGSPLSLECTVEGTSNPNLYWYRQAAGRGLQLLFYSVGIGQISSEVPQNLSASRPQDRQFILSSKKLLLSDSGFYLCAWSVPGRPPNYGYTFGSGTRLTVV.

The V call is TRBV20-1, the J call TRBJ1-2; D unresolved. CDR3 length: 11 residues. Germline CDR1 and CDR2: DFQATT and SNEGSKA (reference sequence). The CDR3 here is CRTNSNYGYTF. The CDR3 DNA is TGCAGAACCAATTCTAACTATGGCTACACCTTC.

This chain joins TRBV7-9 and TRBJ2-2; the D is unclear. Trimming left V 0 bases short and J 1 base short, with 6 bases between. The CDR3 covers 15 residues. Per the germline V gene, CDR1 is SEHNR and CDR2 is FQNEAQ (reference sequence). The CDR3 nucleotides are TGTGCCAGCAGCTTAGCATCAGAGAACACCGGGGAGCTGTTTTTT. Protein sequence: CASSLASENTGELFF.

The rearrangement joins TRBV27 to TRBJ2-2, with a tentative D call TRBD1 (6 bases). Germline V CDR1 and CDR2: MNHEY, SMNVEV (reference sequence). CDR3 length: 13 residues. V lost 7 bases and J lost 6, with 12 bases in between. In DNA, the CDR3 is TGTGCCAGCACTCTTAGGGGGTCCGGGGAGCTGTTTTTT. Its protein is CASTLRGSGELFF.

This chain uses TRBV11-2 with TRBJ2-7; D is unresolved. Germline V gives CDR1 SGHAT, CDR2 FQNNGV. V lost 2 bases and J lost 3, with 8 bases in between. There are 13 residues in the CDR3. The CDR3: CASSLNLLYEQYF. CDR3 nucleotide sequence: TGTGCCAGCAGCTTAAACCTCCTCTACGAGCAGTACTTC.

The V gene is TRBV5-1, the J gene TRBJ1-1; D remains unclear. Trimming took off 0 bases at V and 5 bases at J, with 17 bases between the two ends. Germline loops: CDR1 SGHRS, CDR2 YFSETQ. The CDR3 is 16 residues long. CDR3 amino acids: CASSLARRGSPTEAFF. The CDR3 DNA is TGCGCCAGCAGCTTGGCTAGACGGGGTAGTCCGACTGAAGCTTTCTTT.

This clone is labeled as medium-sized. The chain has TRBV4-1 and TRBJ1-1, with TRBD1 identical over 7 bases. CDR3 length: 15 amino acids. Germline V CDR1 and CDR2: MGHRA, YSYEKL. With V trimmed by 0 bases and J by 0 bases, 1 base remained unmatched. In DNA, the CDR3 is TGCGCCAGCAGCCAAGAGGGACAGATGAACACTGAAGCTTTCTTT. Encoded protein: CASSQEGQMNTEAFF.

The chain links TRBV6-1 to TRBJ2-5; the D is unclear. The CDR3 has 13 amino acids. Germline V CDR1 and CDR2: MNHNS, SASEGT. Trimming stripped 4 bases from V and 4 bases from J, with 10 bases between. The CDR3 sequence: CASSAGSGETQYF. In nucleotides, the CDR3 is TGTGCCAGCAGTGCGGGTTCCGGAGAGACCCAGTACTTC.

The chain uses TRBV19 and TRBJ2-7; no clear D gene. This CDR3 spans 14 amino acids. V was pared by 4 bases and J by 5 bases, with 15 bases between. Germline CDR1 reads LNHDA; CDR2 reads SQIVND (reference sequence). CDR3 DNA: TGTGCCAGTAGTACTCGCGGAAGTTCGCACGAGCAGTACTTC. This gives the protein CASSTRGSSHEQYF.

The rearrangement uses TRBV28 and TRBJ2-3; 8 positions match TRBD2. The CDR3 runs 19 residues. Germline loops: CDR1 MDHEN, CDR2 SYDVKM. V was pared by 8 bases and J by 2 bases, with 21 bases of the junction left unmatched. The CDR3 loop reads CASGRTPFGGGTVTDTQYF. DNA for the CDR3: TGTGCCAGCGGAAGGACTCCATTCGGGGGGGGAACCGTCACAGATACGCAGTATTTT.

The chain couples TRBV19 to TRBJ1-2; 10 bases are a match to TRBD1. The CDR3 is 13 amino acids. In germline, CDR1 is LNHDA, CDR2 SQIVND (reference sequence). Unmatched junction bases numbered 4, after V lost 5 bases and J lost 7 bases. CDR3 sequence (DNA): TGTGCCAGTAGTCCCAGACAGGGGGCTGGCTACACCTTC. Translation gives CASSPRQGAGYTF.

The gene calls are TRBV11-2 and TRBJ2-3; D remains unclear. The CDR3 contains 13 residues. Trimming pared 0 bases from V and 4 bases from J, leaving 5 bases between. Germline V gene sequence: CDR1 SGHAT, CDR2 FQNNGV. Here the CDR3 DNA reads TGTGCCAGCAGCTTAGATTCTTCAGATACGCAGTATTTT. This sequence encodes CASSLDSSDTQYF.

The rearrangement uses TRBV5-8 and TRBJ2-3, with no clear D. V was trimmed by 1 base and J by 6 bases, leaving 9 bases between them. Germline assignment: CDR1 SGHTS and CDR2 YDEGEE. The CDR3 consists of 13 residues. The CDR3: CASSLTRGDTQYF. For the CDR3, the DNA is TGTGCCAGCAGCTTGACGCGTGGGGATACGCAGTATTTT.

The rearrangement joins TRBV27 to TRBJ1-1; D gene ambiguous. V dropped 3 bases and J dropped 0 bases, with 5 bases sitting between them. CDR1 is MNHEY, CDR2 SMNVEV, per germline (reference sequence). The CDR3 length is 13 residues. CDR3: CASSLQMNTEAFF. The CDR3 DNA is TGTGCCAGCAGTTTGCAAATGAACACTGAAGCTTTCTTT.

This clone appeared a single time. V and J are TRBV29-1 and TRBJ2-5; 13 bases are shared with TRBD2. The J segment lost 9 bases and the V segment lost 4 bases, leaving 14 bases of the junction unmatched. Germline assignment: CDR1 SQVTM and CDR2 ANQGSEA. The CDR3 extends over 16 amino acids. CDR3 region: CSVVGIRTSGSQAQYF. CDR3 bases: TGCAGCGTTGTAGGAATACGGACTAGCGGGAGTCAAGCCCAGTACTTC.

The genes are TRBV7-2 and TRBJ1-2; 10 positions match TRBD1. The CDR3 is 15 residues long. The germline V gene has CDR1 SGHTA and CDR2 FQGNSA. The trim removed 1 base at V and 3 bases at J, leaving 2 bases unmatched. CDR3: CASSLGQGADYGYTF. The CDR3 region has the DNA TGTGCCAGCAGCTTAGGACAGGGGGCTGACTATGGCTACACCTTC.

The table lists this clone with a count of one. The V gene is TRBV2, the J gene TRBJ2-7; 7 nucleotides match TRBD1. Germline assignment: CDR1 SNHLY and CDR2 FYNNEI. The CDR3 contains 15 residues. Trimming took 6 bases from V and 5 from J; bases not matched to a gene: 13. CDR3 protein: CASRPRGGAMNEQYF. The CDR3, as DNA: TGTGCCAGCAGACCCAGAGGGGGCGCAATGAACGAGCAGTACTTC.

The chain couples TRBV7-3 to TRBJ2-3; D not resolved. Germline-derived CDR1 and CDR2 are SGHTA and FQGTGA. The V gene lost 3 bases and the J gene lost 0 bases, with 7 bases spanning the gap. CDR3 size: 14 residues. The CDR3 DNA follows: TGTGCCAGCAGCTTCGGCTCTAGCACAGATACGCAGTATTTT. Translated: CASSFGSSTDTQYF. The variable domain in full, completed from reference TRBV7-3 and TRBJ2-3, reads GAGVSQTPSNKVTEKGKYVELRCDPISGHTALYWYRQSLGQGPEFLIYFQGTGAADDSGLPNDRFFAVRPEGSVSTLKIQRTERGDSAVYLCASSFGSSTDTQYFGPGTRLTVL.